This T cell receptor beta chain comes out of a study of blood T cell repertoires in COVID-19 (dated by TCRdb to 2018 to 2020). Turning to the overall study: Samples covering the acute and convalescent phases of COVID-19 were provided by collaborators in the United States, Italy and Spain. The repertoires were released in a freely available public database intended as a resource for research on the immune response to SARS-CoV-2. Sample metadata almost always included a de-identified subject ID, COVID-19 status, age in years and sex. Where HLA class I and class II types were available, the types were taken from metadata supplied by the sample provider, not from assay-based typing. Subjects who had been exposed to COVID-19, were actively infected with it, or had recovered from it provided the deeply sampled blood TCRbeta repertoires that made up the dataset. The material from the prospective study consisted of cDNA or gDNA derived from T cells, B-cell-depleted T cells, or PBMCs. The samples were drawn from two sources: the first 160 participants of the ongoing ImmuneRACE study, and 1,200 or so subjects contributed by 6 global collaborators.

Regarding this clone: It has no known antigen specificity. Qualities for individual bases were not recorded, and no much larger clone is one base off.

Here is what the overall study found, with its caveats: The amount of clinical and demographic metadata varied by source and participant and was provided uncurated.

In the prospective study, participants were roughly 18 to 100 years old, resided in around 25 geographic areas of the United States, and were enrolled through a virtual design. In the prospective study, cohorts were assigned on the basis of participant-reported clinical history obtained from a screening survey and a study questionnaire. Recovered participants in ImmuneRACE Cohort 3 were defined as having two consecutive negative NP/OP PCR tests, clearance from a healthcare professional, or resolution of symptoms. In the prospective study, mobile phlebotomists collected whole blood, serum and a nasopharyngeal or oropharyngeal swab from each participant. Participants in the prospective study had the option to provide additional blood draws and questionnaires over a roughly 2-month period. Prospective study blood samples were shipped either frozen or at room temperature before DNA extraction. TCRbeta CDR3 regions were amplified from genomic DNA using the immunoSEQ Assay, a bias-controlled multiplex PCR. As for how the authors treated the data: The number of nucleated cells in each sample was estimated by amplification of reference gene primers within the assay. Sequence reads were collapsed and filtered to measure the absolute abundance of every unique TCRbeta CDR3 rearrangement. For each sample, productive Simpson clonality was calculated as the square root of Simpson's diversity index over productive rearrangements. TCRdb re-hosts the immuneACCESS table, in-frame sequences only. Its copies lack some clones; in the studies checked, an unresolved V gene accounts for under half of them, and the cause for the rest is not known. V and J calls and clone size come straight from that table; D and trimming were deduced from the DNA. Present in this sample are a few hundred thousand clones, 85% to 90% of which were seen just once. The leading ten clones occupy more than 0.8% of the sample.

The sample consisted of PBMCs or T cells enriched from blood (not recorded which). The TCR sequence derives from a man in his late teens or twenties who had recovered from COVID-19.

The nucleotide sequence reads as follows: TGCGCCAGCAGCTTGCAGGGGTTGAATTCACCCCTCCACTTT. This sequence encodes CASSLQGLNSPLHF. This chain is built from TRBV5-1 and TRBJ1-6, and the D gene may be TRBD1, 6 bases matching. The CDR3, from cysteine to phenylalanine, totals 14 residues. Only CDR3 DNA remains: 42 bases, in frame from the first base. The trim is 1 base for V and 7 bases for J, with a gap of 9 bases between the germline ends. Sequences SGHRS (CDR1) and YFSETQ (CDR2) are obtained from the germline V gene.